This passage covers 15 T cell receptor beta chains from one sample sequenced in a study of T cells in Graves' hyperthyroidism and ophthalmopathy. TCR beta CDR3 sequences were amplified from RNA transcripts. During a first-round RT-PCR of the TCR CDR3, the HTBI primer set was used. TCRdb itself ran the multiplex PCR reads through MiXCR, one entry per CDR3 protein. The top ten hold just under 8.5% of the sample, which has just over 550,000 distinct CDR3 sequences, 35% to 55% seen once. The sample comprised peripheral blood or thyroid tissue (not recorded which). The receptors were gathered from a woman between 18 and 29 years old with Graves' hyperthyroidism.

As for this clonotype: A much larger clonotype is one base distant, so this may be a read error. The chain employs TRBV7-3 and TRBJ1-2; no clear D gene. The CDR3 length is 14 residues. From germline, CDR1 is SGHTA and CDR2 FQGTGA. CDR3 amino acids: CASSSMQDDYDYTF. CDR3 nucleotides: TGCGCCAGCAGTTCCATGCAGGATGACTATGACTACACCTTC.

This chain links TRBV20-1 with TRBJ2-5, with TRBD2 matching 9 bases. Per germline, CDR1 DFQATT and CDR2 SNEGSKA (reference sequence). Trimming removed 6 bases from V and 5 bases from J; junction bases left unmatched: 13. CDR3 length equals 15 residues. This CDR3 is CSAPMGGRARETQYF. CDR3 DNA sequence: TGCAGTGCACCCATGGGCGGGAGGGCCAGGGAGACCCAGTACTTC.

The genes are TRBV29-1 and TRBJ2-2; TRBD1 aligns across 7 bases. CDR1 is SQVTM and CDR2 is ANQGSEA in the germline V gene. CDR3 length equals 12 residues. With 7 bases clipped from V and 7 bases from J, the junction kept 6 bases outside the gene matches. This CDR3 reads CSATTGVGELFF. Here the CDR3 DNA reads TGCAGCGCCACCACAGGGGTCGGGGAGCTGTTTTTT.

The CDR3 region has the DNA TGTGCCAGCAGCGTCGTCTGGGAAAAAGGAGCAGAGACCCAGTACTTC. It specifies CASSVVWEKGAETQYF. The chain recombines TRBV9 with TRBJ2-5; D is unresolved. The V gene's germline CDR1 is SGDLS and CDR2 YYNGEE. The CDR3 totals 16 residues. Between the trimmed V and J ends, which lost 2 bases and 4 bases, there was a span of 18 bases.

This clonotype has just a few counts. V is TRBV10-2 and J is TRBJ2-7; TRBD1 agrees at 7 bases. Germline V gives CDR1 WSHSY, CDR2 SAAADI. The CDR3 runs to 13 residues. Trimming at V came to 7 bases and at J to 2 bases, leaving 5 bases not matched to a gene. This chain's CDR3 is CASKQGPPYEQYF. The DNA for the CDR3 is TGCGCCAGCAAACAGGGGCCCCCCTACGAGCAGTACTTC.

There are a few counts of this clonotype. The rearrangement links TRBV2 to TRBJ1-5; D gene uncertain. Germline loops: CDR1 SNHLY, CDR2 FYNNEI. With 3 bases removed from V and 2 bases from J, the gap between germline ends came to 20 bases. This CDR3 has 18 residues. CDR3: CASSELWLWSYGNQPQHF. In DNA form, the CDR3 reads TGTGCCAGCAGTGAGCTATGGCTGTGGAGTTATGGCAATCAGCCCCAGCATTTT.

The chain has TRBV2 and TRBJ2-7, with 8 bases lining up with TRBD1. The junction had 13 bases not matched to a gene; V was cut back by 7 bases and J by 2 bases. CDR1 and CDR2 from the germline V gene are SNHLY and FYNNEI. The CDR3 is 16 residues long. The chain's CDR3 is CASTPGRGQGTYEQYF. The CDR3 DNA reads TGTGCCAGCACCCCAGGCCGAGGACAGGGAACCTACGAGCAGTACTTC.

This clonotype was found a few times. The chain has TRBV20-1 and TRBJ2-5; 10 bases are shared with TRBD2. Germline assignment: CDR1 DFQATT and CDR2 SNEGSKA (reference sequence). V shed 7 bases, J shed 4 bases, and the junction held 3 bases outside the gene matches. The CDR3 totals 12 residues. The CDR3 DNA sequence: TGCAGTGGGCTAGCGGGAGCAGAGACCCAGTACTTC. This codes for CSGLAGAETQYF.

This clonotype has at least ten counts. V is TRBV7-2 and J is TRBJ2-5; TRBD1 agrees at 10 bases. With 5 bases clipped from V and 3 bases from J, the junction kept 3 bases outside the gene matches. This CDR3 is 14 amino acids long. Germline CDR1 reads SGHTA; CDR2 reads FQGNSA. The CDR3 nucleotides read TGTGCCAGCAGCCAGGGGACAGGGGAAGAGACCCAGTACTTC. It is translated as CASSQGTGEETQYF.

The rearrangement links TRBV2 to TRBJ1-5; maybe TRBD1 (5 bases). Germline CDR1 reads SNHLY; CDR2 reads FYNNEI. The CDR3 sequence is 15 residues long. The ends were cut back, 5 bases at V and 1 base at J, with 12 bases in the middle. CDR3 DNA sequence: TGTGCCAGCAGTACTATCCGGGACAGCAATCAGCCCCAGCATTTT. It yields the protein CASSTIRDSNQPQHF.

The rearrangement uses TRBV29-1 and TRBJ1-2, with 8 bases identical to TRBD1. Germline V gives CDR1 SQVTM, CDR2 ANQGSEA. V trimming: 3 bases; J trimming: 6 bases; junction bases outside the gene matches: 9. The CDR3 has 14 residues. CDR3 nucleotides: TGCAGCGTTGAGACAGGGGCCAGAGAGGATGGCTACACCTTC. It codes for CSVETGAREDGYTF.

This clonotype occurred many times. The chain joins TRBV5-1 to TRBJ1-2; D unresolved. The CDR3 has 12 residues. Trimming stripped 2 bases from V and 7 bases from J, with 9 bases between. Germline CDR1 reads SGHRS; CDR2 reads YFSETQ. CDR3 DNA sequence: TGCGCCAGCAGCTTCGAGGGTGGTGGCTACACCTTC. Translation gives CASSFEGGGYTF.

The chain employs TRBV20-1 and TRBJ1-5; D remains ambiguous. CDR1 and CDR2 from the germline V gene are DFQATT and SNEGSKA (reference sequence). The CDR3 covers 16 residues. V was clipped by 0 bases and J by 1 base, with 13 bases between them. For the CDR3, the DNA is TGCAGTGCTAGAGACCCCGCAATTGTCAGCAATCAGCCCCAGCATTTT. Translated: CSARDPAIVSNQPQHF.

The chain employs TRBV7-2 and TRBJ2-5; 9 bases map to TRBD1. CDR1 SGHTA and CDR2 FQGNSA come from the germline V gene. Trimming removed 9 bases from V and 2 bases from J; junction bases left unmatched: 4. This CDR3 comprises 13 residues. The CDR3 DNA follows: TGTGCCAGTAACAGGGGGCGGCAAGAGACCCAGTACTTC. Its translation is CASNRGRQETQYF.

Comment on this clonotype: A much larger clone is a single base away; this may be a read error. The DNA for the CDR3 is TGCAGCGTAGGCTTCCAGGGGGGATCGGCCACCGGGGAGCTGTTTTTT. It is translated as CSVGFQGGSATGELFF. The V call is TRBV29-1, the J call TRBJ2-2, with D perhaps TRBD1 (7 bases). CDR3 size: 16 residues. The germline V and J ends were trimmed by 6 bases and 4 bases, with 21 bases remaining between them. Per germline, CDR1 SQVTM and CDR2 ANQGSEA.